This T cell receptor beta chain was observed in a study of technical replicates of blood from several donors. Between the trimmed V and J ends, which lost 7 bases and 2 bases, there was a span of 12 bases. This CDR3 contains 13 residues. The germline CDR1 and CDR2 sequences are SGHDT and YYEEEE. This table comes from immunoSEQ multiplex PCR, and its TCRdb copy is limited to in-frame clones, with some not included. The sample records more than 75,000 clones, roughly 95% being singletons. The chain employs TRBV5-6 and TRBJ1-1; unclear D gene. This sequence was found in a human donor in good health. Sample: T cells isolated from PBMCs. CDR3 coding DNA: TGTGCCAGCGAATCTGAGTTCAACACTGAAGCTTTCTTT. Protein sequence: CASESEFNTEAFF.